This entry lists 5 T cell receptor beta chains sequenced from one sample in a study of cytomegalovirus exposure and HLA in healthy donors. Primers for the PCR totalled 60 Vbeta and 13 Jbeta. Profiling relied on immunoSEQ multiplex PCR, and the TCRdb table lists in-frame clones only, not all of them. In the table there are about 180,000 clones, approximately 80% of which are singletons. The sequenced sample consisted of PBMCs. The origin of the receptors is a man aged 55 to 70 in good health and CMV-seronegative.

The chain couples TRBV6-5 to TRBJ2-2; weak D call: TRBD1 (6 bases). CDR1 is MNHEY and CDR2 is SVGAGI in the germline V gene. The CDR3 has 14 residues. V lost 5 bases to trimming and J lost 1 base, with 8 bases between them. The CDR3: CASSRTENTGELFF. Written as DNA, the CDR3 is TGTGCCAGCAGTCGGACAGAGAACACCGGGGAGCTGTTTTTT.

This sequence joins TRBV6-4 and TRBJ1-6, with D tentatively TRBD1 (6 bases). Germline V lookup: CDR1 MRHNA, CDR2 SNTAGT. The CDR3 totals 14 residues. Trimming removed 3 bases from V and 5 bases from J, with 8 bases in between. The DNA for the CDR3 is TGTGCCAGCAGTGAGTACAGGGATAATTCACCCCTCCACTTT. Translating it yields CASSEYRDNSPLHF.

This clone was seen a handful of times. The V call is TRBV7-9, the J call TRBJ1-1, with a tentative D call TRBD1 (6 bases). V lost 5 bases to trimming and J lost 7 bases, with 17 bases between them. The V gene's germline CDR1 is SEHNR and CDR2 FQNEAQ (reference sequence). CDR3 size: 14 residues. As DNA, the CDR3 is TGTGCCAGCAGCGGAGCGGGGGGCTCGGTTGAAGCTTTCTTT. Translated, it gives CASSGAGGSVEAFF. The complete variable domain, with remaining parts taken from reference TRBV7-9 and TRBJ1-1, reads DTGVSQNPRHKITKRGQNVTFRCDPISEHNRLYWYRQTLGQGPEFLTYFQNEAQLEKSRLLSDRFSAERPKGSFSTLEIQRTEQGDSAMYLCASSGAGGSVEAFFGQGTRLTVV.

The chain links TRBV7-2 to TRBJ1-2, with TRBD1 identical over 8 bases. This CDR3 has 13 residues. Germline CDR1 SGHTA, CDR2 FQGNSA. The ends lost 9 bases at V and 7 bases at J; junction bases unmatched: 10. DNA for the CDR3: TGTGCCAGTTCCCAGGGGGCAGGGCGTGGCTACACCTTC. Translating it yields CASSQGAGRGYTF.

J is TRBJ2-7 and V is TRBV5-1; TRBD1 matches at 9 bases. The CDR3 is 13 amino acids. J lost 7 bases, V lost 2 bases, and 4 bases had no gene match. The germline V gene has CDR1 SGHRS and CDR2 YFSETQ. As DNA, the CDR3 is TGCGCCAGCAGCTTTACAGGGGGCTGGGAGCAGTACTTC. It is translated as CASSFTGGWEQYF.